This T cell receptor beta chain was identified in a study of T cell responses to AZD1222 COVID-19 vaccine. Losses at the gene ends were 0 bases for V and 3 bases for J; bases not matched to a gene: 11. The V gene's germline CDR1 is LGHNA and CDR2 YSLEER. The CDR3 spans 21 residues. TCRdb keeps only in-frame clones here, not all; method: immunoSEQ multiplex PCR. The repertoire holds roughly 160,000 clones, with 88% as singletons. Sequenced here: peripheral blood, sampled on day 0 of AZD1222 vaccination. The receptor was derived from an adult in good health. The V and J genes are TRBV4-3 and TRBJ2-2; TRBD2 matches at 15 bases. CDR3 sequence (DNA): TGCGCCAGCAGCCAAGATCCCACTGGACTAGCGGGAGGGTGGGACACCGGGGAGCTGTTTTTT. It specifies CASSQDPTGLAGGWDTGELFF.